This T cell receptor (beta chain) derives from a study of cytomegalovirus exposure and HLA in healthy donors. Study conclusions and caveats: Presence/absence analyses took donor sequencing depth as roughly uniform.

CDR3 size: 14 residues. The V gene lost 4 bases and the J gene lost 0 bases, with 12 bases spanning the gap. Germline lookup yields CDR1 GTSNPN and CDR2 SVGIG (reference sequence). Primers for the PCR totalled 60 Vbeta and 13 Jbeta. Produced via immunoSEQ multiplex PCR; TCRdb's table is partial and in-frame only. The table has 210,000 or so clones, about three quarters seen once. Details on this clone: What it binds is unknown.

This clonotype was sampled from a man between 18 and 29 years old in good health and CMV-seronegative. The sample was PBMCs. The rearrangement joins TRBV30 to TRBJ1-1, with TRBD1 as a possible D gene (6 bases). CDR3 sequence (DNA): TGTGCCTGGAAGGTTCAGGGGATGAACACTGAAGCTTTCTTT. Protein: CAWKVQGMNTEAFF. Full variable domain (rest looked up from reference TRBV30 and TRBJ1-1): SQTIHQWPATLVQPVGSPLSLECTVEGTSNPNLYWYRQAAGRGLQLLFYSVGIGQISSEVPQNLSASRPQDRQFILSSKKLLLSDSGFYLCAWKVQGMNTEAFFGQGTRLTVV.